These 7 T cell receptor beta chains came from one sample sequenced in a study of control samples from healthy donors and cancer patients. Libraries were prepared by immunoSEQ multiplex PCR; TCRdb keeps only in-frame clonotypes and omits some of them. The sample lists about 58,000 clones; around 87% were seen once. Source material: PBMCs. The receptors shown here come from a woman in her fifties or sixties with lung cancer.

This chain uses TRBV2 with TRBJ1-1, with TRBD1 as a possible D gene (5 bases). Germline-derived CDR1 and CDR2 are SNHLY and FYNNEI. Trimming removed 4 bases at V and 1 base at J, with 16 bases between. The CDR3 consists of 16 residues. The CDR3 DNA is TGTGCCAGCAGTGGCCCCCGCGGGGGGACGAACACTGAAGCTTTCTTT. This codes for CASSGPRGGTNTEAFF.

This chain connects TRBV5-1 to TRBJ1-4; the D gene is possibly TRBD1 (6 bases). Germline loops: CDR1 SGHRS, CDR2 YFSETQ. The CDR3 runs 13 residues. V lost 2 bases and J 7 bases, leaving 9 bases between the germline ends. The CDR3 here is CASSLSQGEKLFF. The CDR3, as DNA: TGCGCCAGCAGCTTATCACAGGGTGAAAAACTGTTTTTT.

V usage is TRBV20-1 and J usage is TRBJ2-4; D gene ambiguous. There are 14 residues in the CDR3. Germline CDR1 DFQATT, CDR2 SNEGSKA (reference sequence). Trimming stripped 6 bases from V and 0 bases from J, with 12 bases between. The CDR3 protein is CSASPILAKNIQYF. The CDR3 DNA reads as TGCAGTGCCAGTCCTATTCTAGCCAAAAACATTCAGTACTTC.

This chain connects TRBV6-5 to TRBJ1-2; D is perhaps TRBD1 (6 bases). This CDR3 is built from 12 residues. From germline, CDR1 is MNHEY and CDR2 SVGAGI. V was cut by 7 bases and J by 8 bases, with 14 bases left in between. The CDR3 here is CASKTGRDGYTF. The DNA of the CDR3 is TGTGCCAGCAAAACAGGGAGGGACGGCTACACCTTC.

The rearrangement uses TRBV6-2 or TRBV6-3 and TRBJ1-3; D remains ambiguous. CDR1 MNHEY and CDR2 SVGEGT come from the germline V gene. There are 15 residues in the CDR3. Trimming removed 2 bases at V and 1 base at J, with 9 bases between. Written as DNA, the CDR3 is TGTGCCAGCAGTTACCCAGCTCAGTCTGGAAACACCATATATTTT. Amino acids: CASSYPAQSGNTIYF.

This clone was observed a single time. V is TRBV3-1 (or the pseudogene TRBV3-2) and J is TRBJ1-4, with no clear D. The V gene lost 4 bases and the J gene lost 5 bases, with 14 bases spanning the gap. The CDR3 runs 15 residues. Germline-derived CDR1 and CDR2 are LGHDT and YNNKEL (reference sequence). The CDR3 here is CASSPRPVVNEKLFF. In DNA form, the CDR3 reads TGTGCCAGCAGCCCCCGGCCCGTCGTAAATGAAAAACTGTTTTTT.

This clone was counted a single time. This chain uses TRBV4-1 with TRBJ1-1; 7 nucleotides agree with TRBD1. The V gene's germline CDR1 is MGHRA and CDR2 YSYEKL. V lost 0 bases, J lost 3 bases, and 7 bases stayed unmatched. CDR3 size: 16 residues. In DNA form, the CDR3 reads TGCGCCAGCAGCCAAGATCGAGGGGGCGGGGACACTGAAGCTTTCTTT. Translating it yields CASSQDRGGGDTEAFF.